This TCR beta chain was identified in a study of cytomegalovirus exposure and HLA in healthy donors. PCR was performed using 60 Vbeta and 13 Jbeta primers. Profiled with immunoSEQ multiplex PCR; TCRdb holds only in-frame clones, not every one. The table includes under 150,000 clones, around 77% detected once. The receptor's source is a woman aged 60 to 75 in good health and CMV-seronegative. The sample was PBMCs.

This CDR3 reads CAWTTTGGARRTEAFF. The CDR3 DNA reads as TGTGCCTGGACCACTACAGGGGGCGCACGAAGGACTGAAGCTTTCTTT. The V and J genes are TRBV2 and TRBJ1-1, with TRBD1 matching 9 bases. The germline V gene encodes CDR1 SNHLY and CDR2 FYNNEI. The CDR3 has 16 residues. Trimming removed 11 bases from V and 5 bases from J; junction bases left unmatched: 18.